The source of this TCR beta chain is a study of human T cells and chemical hapten exposure (dated by TCRdb to about 2021). Notes on the research overall: Libraries were pooled for sequencing, and variation in per-sample TCR yields was attributed mainly to small differences in library volumes within the pool. This study followed changes in the peripheral blood TCR repertoire in vivo during primary and secondary sensitization of alopecia patients to the hapten diphenylcyclopropenone (DPC). Both TCR alpha and TCR beta chains were sequenced from each blood RNA sample. What the authors observed across the whole study: After repeated subsampling, the strength of the expansion versus patch-test correlation and the threshold at which it became significant changed. The number of TCRs above 1 in 1000 frequency did not change with DPC sensitization; there was no evidence of global repertoire structure alterations.

Library construction relied on RACE. Sequencing took place on a NextSeq 500. During library preparation, unique molecular identifiers were attached to individual cDNA molecules so that TCRs could be counted in a quantitative, reproducible way. The paper's processing steps were these. The median number of TCRs per sample was approximately 96,000, ranging from about 20,000 to 750,000. V, J and CDR3 annotation of the TCR reads was performed with the Decombinator software suite. For PS versus PT1 abundance plots, all samples were subsampled to the same number of TCRs (28,000). TCRs were defined as expanded if absent before sensitization and observed at least eight times at the 2-week time point. TCRdb itself trimmed the public reads at Q25 with fastp, ran MiXCR and retained productive beta chains. Each CDR3 protein appears once, grouped with its most common genes and DNA. None of the V and J calls come from the authors' own analysis; TCRdb made them. This sample gives some 81,000 distinct CDR3 sequences in total; 8.6% of them show up just once. The ten largest clones capture approximately 1.5% of the sample.

A note on this clonotype: What this receptor recognizes is not known. No base qualities exist here, and no much larger clone lies one base off it.

Reading the label with the study, this specimen's time point is: healthy volunteer bleed at 6 weeks. Total RNA was extracted from unfractionated whole blood collected in Tempus Blood RNA tubes. Roughly five healthy volunteers acted as controls for TCR sequencing and had blood drawn at day 0, 2 weeks and 6 weeks. The receptor comes from a female donor in good health. Some clones in this sample may be carry-over from other donors' samples. Sequences were obtained from whole blood.

DNA sequence: TGCAGCGTTTGTAGCAATGAGCAGTTCTTC. It translates as CSVCSNEQFF. The rearranged segments are TRBV29-1 and TRBJ2-1, with an unclear D gene assignment. V gives up 5 bases and J gives up 6 bases, and the segment between their germline ends measures 5 bases. Taken from the germline V gene, the CDR1 and CDR2 loops are SQVTM and ANQGSEA. Its CDR3 holds 10 amino acids, cysteine through phenylalanine. Just CDR3 DNA is preserved here, 30 bases in frame from base 1.